This T cell receptor beta chain comes out of a study of blood T cells in healthy people across ages. Study observations and caveats: The study lacked donor CMV status, which possibly confounded expanded clonotype changes.

A second roughly 6 to 12 cycle PCR used barcoded and J-beta primers. Each CDR3 protein is one row after TCRdb ran MiXCR on the 5' RACE reads. This sample carries about 830,000 distinct CDR3 sequences, 55% to 70% of them seen once, and the ten largest clones take about 20%. In the case of this clonotype: Its antigen is undetermined. Mismatch with germline at one junction end may stem from a read error.

This CDR3 has 15 amino acids. Germline values: CDR1 PRHDT, CDR2 FYEKMQ (reference sequence). Russia was home to the donors, healthy Caucasian individuals aged about 6 to 100. Each sample yielded at least 6 micrograms of PBMC total RNA. The TCR sequence derives from a man younger than 40 in good health. The V call is TRBV13, the J call TRBJ2-7, with D possibly matching TRBD2 (6 bases). Sequencing used blood. CDR3 nucleotide sequence: TGTGCCAGCAGCTCCCCTGGCGGGGTACCGAACGAGCGGTACTTC. This codes for CASSSPGGVPNERYF. The variable domain in full, with the rest retrieved from reference TRBV13 and TRBJ2-7, is AAGVIQSPRHLIKEKRETATLKCYPIPRHDTVYWYQQGPGQDPQFLISFYEKMQSDKGSIPDRFSAQQFSDYHSELNMSSLELGDSALYFCASSSPGGVPNERYFGPGTRLTVT.